Detailed here is one T cell receptor beta chain. HTBI primers from iRepertoire and Arm-PCR of CDR3 regions yielded the TCR beta libraries. TCRdb re-derived calls from the multiplex PCR reads in MiXCR, one entry per CDR3 protein. Here the sample spans approximately 360,000 distinct CDR3 sequences, 12% being singletons. Stated time point: newly diagnosed GD, antithyroid drugs for less than 3 months. There was RNA extracted from PBMCs, and the TCR library was made from it. The data originate from a study of regulatory T cells in long-lasting Graves disease. V was pared by 5 bases and J by 5 bases, with 9 bases of the junction left unmatched. Germline V gene data show CDR1 as DFQATT and CDR2 as SNEGSKA (reference sequence). The CDR3 extends over 16 amino acids. These data also formed part of another study, on T cells in Graves' hyperthyroidism and ophthalmopathy.

The TCR comes from a woman aged 18-29 years with Graves disease. The sequencing used peripheral blood mononuclear cells (PBMCs), collected at new diagnosis, from a patient treated with antithyroid drugs. The chain couples TRBV20-1 to TRBJ2-3; 14 bases map to TRBD2. The CDR3 is CSAPGTSGSIRDTQYF. Here the CDR3 DNA reads TGCAGTGCTCCAGGGACTAGCGGGAGTATAAGAGATACGCAGTATTTT.